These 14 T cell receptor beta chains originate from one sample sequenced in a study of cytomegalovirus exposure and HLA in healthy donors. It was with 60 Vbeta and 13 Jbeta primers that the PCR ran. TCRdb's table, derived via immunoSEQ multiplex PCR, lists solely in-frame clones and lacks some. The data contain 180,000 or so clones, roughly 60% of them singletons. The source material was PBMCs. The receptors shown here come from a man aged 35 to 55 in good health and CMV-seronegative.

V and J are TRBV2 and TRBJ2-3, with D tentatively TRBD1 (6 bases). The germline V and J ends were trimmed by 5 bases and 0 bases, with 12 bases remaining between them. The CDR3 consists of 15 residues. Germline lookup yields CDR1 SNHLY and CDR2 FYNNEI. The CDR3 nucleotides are TGTGCCAGCAGTCTAGGACAGATTAGCACAGATACGCAGTATTTT. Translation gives CASSLGQISTDTQYF.

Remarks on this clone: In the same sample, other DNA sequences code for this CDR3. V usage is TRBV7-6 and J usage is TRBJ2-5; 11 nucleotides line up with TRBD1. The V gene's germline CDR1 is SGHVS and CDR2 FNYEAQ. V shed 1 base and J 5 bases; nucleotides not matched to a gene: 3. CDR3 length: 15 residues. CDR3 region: CASSLGTGGWETQYF. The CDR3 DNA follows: TGTGCCAGCAGCTTAGGGACAGGGGGCTGGGAGACCCAGTACTTC.

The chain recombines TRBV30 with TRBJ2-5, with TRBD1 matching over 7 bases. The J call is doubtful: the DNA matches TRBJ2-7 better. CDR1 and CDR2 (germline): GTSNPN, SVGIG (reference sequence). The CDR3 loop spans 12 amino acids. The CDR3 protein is CASGQPPTEQYF. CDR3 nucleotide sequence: TGTGCCTCGGGACAGCCACCTACCGAGCAGTACTTC.

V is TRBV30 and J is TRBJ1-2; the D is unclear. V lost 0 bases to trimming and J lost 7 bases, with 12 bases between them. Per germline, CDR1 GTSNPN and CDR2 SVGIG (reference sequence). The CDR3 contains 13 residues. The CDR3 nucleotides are TGTGCCTGGAGTGTAGTGGCTGGAGGTGGCTACACCTTC. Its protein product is CAWSVVAGGGYTF.

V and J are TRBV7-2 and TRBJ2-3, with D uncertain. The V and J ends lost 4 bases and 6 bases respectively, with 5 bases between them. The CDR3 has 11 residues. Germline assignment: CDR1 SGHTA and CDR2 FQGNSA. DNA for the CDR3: TGTGCCAGCAGCTCTCTCGATACGCAGTATTTT. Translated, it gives CASSSLDTQYF.

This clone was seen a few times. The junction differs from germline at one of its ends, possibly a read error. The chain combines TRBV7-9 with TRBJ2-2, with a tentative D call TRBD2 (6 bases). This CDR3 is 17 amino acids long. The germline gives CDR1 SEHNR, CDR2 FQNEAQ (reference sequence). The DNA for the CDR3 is TGTTCCAGCAGCCCGAGTAGCCCGGGGGTGGACACCGGGGAGCTGTTTTTT. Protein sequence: CSSSPSSPGVDTGELFF. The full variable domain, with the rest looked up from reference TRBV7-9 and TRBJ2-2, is DTGVSQNPRHKITKRGQNVTFRCDPISEHNRLYWYRQTLGQGPEFLTYFQNEAQLEKSRLLSDRFSAERPKGSFSTLEIQRTEQGDSAMYLCSSSPSSPGVDTGELFFGEGSRLTVL.

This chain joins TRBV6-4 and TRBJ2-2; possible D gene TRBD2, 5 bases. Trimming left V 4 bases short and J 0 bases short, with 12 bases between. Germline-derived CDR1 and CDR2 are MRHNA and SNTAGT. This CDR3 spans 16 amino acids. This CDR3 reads CASSVDGITNTGELFF. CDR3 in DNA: TGTGCCAGCAGTGTCGACGGGATCACGAACACCGGGGAGCTGTTTTTT.

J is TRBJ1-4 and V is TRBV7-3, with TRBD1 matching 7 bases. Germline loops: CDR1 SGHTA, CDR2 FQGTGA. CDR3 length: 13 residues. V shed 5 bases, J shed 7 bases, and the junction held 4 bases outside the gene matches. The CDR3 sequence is CASSLRQGEKLFF. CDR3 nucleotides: TGTGCCAGCAGCCTGAGACAGGGTGAAAAACTGTTTTTT.

The DNA of the CDR3 is TGCAGCGTCGACCCCGGGACAGCTGGAAACTATGGCTACACCTTC. Its translation is CSVDPGTAGNYGYTF. The chain employs TRBV29-1 and TRBJ1-2, with 7 bases lining up with TRBD1. Trimming at V came to 6 bases and at J to 2 bases, leaving 12 bases not matched to a gene. The CDR3 length is 15 residues. Germline CDR1 is SQVTM and CDR2 is ANQGSEA. The full variable domain, its missing parts supplied by reference TRBV29-1 and TRBJ1-2, is SAVISQKPSRDICQRGTSLTIQCQVDSQVTMMFWYRQQPGQSLTLIATANQGSEATYESGFVIDKFPISRPNLTFSTLTVSNMSPEDSSIYLCSVDPGTAGNYGYTFGSGTRLTVV.

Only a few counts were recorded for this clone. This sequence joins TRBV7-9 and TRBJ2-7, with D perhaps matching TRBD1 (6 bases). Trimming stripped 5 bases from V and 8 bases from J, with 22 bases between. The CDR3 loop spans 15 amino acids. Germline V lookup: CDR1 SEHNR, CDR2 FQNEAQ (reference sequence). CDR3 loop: CASSPPQGPIVKQYF. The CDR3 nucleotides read TGTGCCAGCAGCCCTCCCCAGGGGCCCATAGTGAAGCAGTACTTC. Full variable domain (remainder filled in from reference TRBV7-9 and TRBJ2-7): DTGVSQNPRHKITKRGQNVTFRCDPISEHNRLYWYRQTLGQGPEFLTYFQNEAQLEKSRLLSDRFSAERPKGSFSTLEIQRTEQGDSAMYLCASSPPQGPIVKQYFGPGTRLTVT.

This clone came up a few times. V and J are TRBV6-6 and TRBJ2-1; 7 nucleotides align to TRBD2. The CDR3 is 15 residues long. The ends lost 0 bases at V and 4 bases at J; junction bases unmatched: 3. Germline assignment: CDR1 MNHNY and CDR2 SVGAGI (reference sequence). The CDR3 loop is CASSYSGGGYNEQFF. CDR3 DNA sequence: TGTGCCAGCAGTTACTCGGGGGGAGGGTACAATGAGCAGTTCTTC.

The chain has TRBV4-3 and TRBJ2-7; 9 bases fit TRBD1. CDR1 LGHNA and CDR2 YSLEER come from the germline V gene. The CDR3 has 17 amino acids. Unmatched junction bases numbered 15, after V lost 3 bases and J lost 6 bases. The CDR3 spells CASSHDPGDRDFREQYF. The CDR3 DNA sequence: TGCGCCAGCAGCCACGATCCCGGGGACAGGGATTTTCGCGAGCAGTACTTC.

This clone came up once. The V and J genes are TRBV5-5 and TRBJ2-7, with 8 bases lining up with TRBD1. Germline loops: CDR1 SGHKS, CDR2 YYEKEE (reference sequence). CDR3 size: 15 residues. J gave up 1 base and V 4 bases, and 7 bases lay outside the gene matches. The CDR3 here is CASSLNTGGSYEQYF. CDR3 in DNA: TGTGCCAGCAGCCTGAACACAGGGGGGTCCTACGAGCAGTACTTC.

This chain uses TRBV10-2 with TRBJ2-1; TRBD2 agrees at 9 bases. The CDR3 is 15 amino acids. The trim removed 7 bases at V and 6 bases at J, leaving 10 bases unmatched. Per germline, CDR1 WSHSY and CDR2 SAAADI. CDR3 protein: CASTGWRGGINEQFF. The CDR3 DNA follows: TGCGCCAGCACTGGGTGGCGGGGGGGCATCAATGAGCAGTTCTTC.